Each of the 14 T cell receptor beta chains below was sequenced from the same sample in a study of T cells in Graves' hyperthyroidism and ophthalmopathy. RNA transcripts yielded amplified TCR beta CDR3 regions. First-round RT-PCR targeting the TCR CDR3 was performed with the HTBI primer set. A single record per CDR3 protein comes from TCRdb applying MiXCR to the multiplex PCR reads. The sample holds hundreds of thousands of distinct CDR3 sequences; over 15% are singletons and the top ten take 15% to 20%. Sequencing used blood. These receptors were obtained from a woman aged 18-29 years with Graves' hyperthyroidism.

The table lists this clonotype with many counts. The chain recombines TRBV30 with TRBJ2-7; TRBD1 matches 8 bases. J lost 5 bases, V lost 5 bases, and 8 bases had no gene match. The CDR3 totals 13 residues. The V gene's germline CDR1 is GTSNPN and CDR2 SVGIG (reference sequence). In DNA form, the CDR3 reads TGTGCCTGGCAGCAGGGGGCAGGAGACGAGCAGTACTTC. Its protein product is CAWQQGAGDEQYF.

This clonotype came up many times. The rearrangement uses TRBV7-9 and TRBJ2-1; 8 bases map to TRBD2. CDR1 is SEHNR and CDR2 is FQNEAQ in the germline V gene (reference sequence). The V gene end was trimmed by 4 bases and the J gene end by 15 bases; junction bases not matched to a gene: 5. The CDR3 has 11 amino acids. CDR3 in DNA: TGTGCCAGCAGCTCAGGACTAGCCCCGTTCTTC. Its translation is CASSSGLAPFF.

This clonotype was observed a few times. The chain links TRBV28 to TRBJ1-2, with 7 positions matching TRBD1. Trimming removed 3 bases from V and 6 bases from J; junction bases left unmatched: 7. Germline V lookup: CDR1 MDHEN, CDR2 SYDVKM. CDR3 length equals 14 residues. This CDR3 reads CASSLSGGRNGYTF. The CDR3 nucleotides read TGTGCCAGCAGTTTGTCAGGGGGGAGGAATGGCTACACCTTC.

This clonotype was counted a few times. The chain uses TRBV6-1 and TRBJ2-7; D is possibly TRBD1 or TRBD2 (5 bases each). Germline-derived CDR1 and CDR2 are MNHNS and SASEGT. Trimming took off 8 bases at V and 6 bases at J, with 11 bases between the two ends. The CDR3 consists of 11 residues. The CDR3 coding sequence is TGTGCCAGCGAGGGGACGGGCGAGCAGTACTTC. The encoded protein is CASEGTGEQYF.

The table lists this clonotype with a few counts. J is TRBJ1-5 and V is TRBV4-1; 8 bases agree with TRBD1. CDR1 and CDR2 from the germline V gene are MGHRA and YSYEKL. The CDR3 has 16 residues. Germline trimming cut 2 bases from V and 2 bases from J; bases unmatched to any gene: 5. Written as DNA, the CDR3 is TGCGCCAGCAGCCAATACCAGGGGGCTGGCAATCAGCCCCAGCATTTT. Translated: CASSQYQGAGNQPQHF.

This sequence joins TRBV19 and TRBJ2-2, with 9 bases identical to TRBD2. This CDR3 comprises 15 residues. Germline assignment: CDR1 LNHDA and CDR2 SQIVND (reference sequence). J gave up 3 bases and V 9 bases, and 8 bases lay outside the gene matches. The CDR3 protein is CASRSGSLHTGELFF. The CDR3 nucleotides are TGTGCCAGCCGTAGCGGGAGCTTGCACACCGGGGAGCTGTTTTTT. The full variable domain, in which reference TRBV19 and TRBJ2-2 provide the parts outside the CDR3, is DGGITQSPKYLFRKEGQNVTLSCEQNLNHDAMYWYRQDPGQGLRLIYYSQIVNDFQKGDIAEGYSVSREKKESFPLTVTSAQKNPTAFYLCASRSGSLHTGELFFGEGSRLTVL.

As to this clonotype: With a much larger clone just one base away, this may be a read error. CDR3: CASSLEGVAYYGSTF. The DNA for the CDR3 is TGTGCCAGCAGCTTAGAAGGGGTGGCCTACTATGGCTCCACCTTC. V and J are TRBV7-2 and TRBJ1-2, with D tentatively TRBD1 (5 bases). The CDR3 runs 15 residues. CDR1 and CDR2 from the germline V gene are SGHTA and FQGNSA.

In this sample, this clonotype turned up many times. V usage is TRBV27 and J usage is TRBJ2-1, with D maybe TRBD2 (5 bases). CDR3 length: 15 residues. V was pared by 8 bases and J by 1 base, with 15 bases between. The germline gives CDR1 MNHEY, CDR2 SMNVEV (reference sequence). The CDR3 here is CASYVPRGSYNEQFF. Written as DNA, the CDR3 is TGTGCCAGCTATGTCCCGAGAGGGTCCTACAATGAGCAGTTCTTC.

The chain couples TRBV29-1 to TRBJ2-5; a weak D match, TRBD1 (5 bases). V was shortened by 3 bases and J by 4 bases, with 21 bases between the two germline ends. Germline lookup yields CDR1 SQVTM and CDR2 ANQGSEA. CDR3 length: 16 residues. The CDR3 is CSVEGRVRLFGETQYF. The CDR3 nucleotides read TGCAGCGTTGAGGGCAGGGTAAGACTTTTTGGAGAGACCCAGTACTTC.

This clonotype came up many times. The chain recombines TRBV28 with TRBJ2-1; 8 bases agree with TRBD1. V dropped 3 bases and J dropped 4; count of bases not matched to a gene: 5. The CDR3 loop spans 15 amino acids. Germline V CDR1 and CDR2: MDHEN, SYDVKM. The CDR3 sequence: CASSFSRGPYNEQFF. In DNA form, the CDR3 reads TGTGCCAGCAGTTTTTCCAGGGGGCCTTACAATGAGCAGTTCTTC.

In its sample, this clonotype was seen many times. This chain joins TRBV20-1 and TRBJ2-5; tentative D call: TRBD1 (6 bases). Germline V gene sequence: CDR1 DFQATT, CDR2 SNEGSKA (reference sequence). The CDR3 consists of 15 residues. V lost 0 bases and J lost 6, with 17 bases in between. DNA for the CDR3: TGCAGTGCTAGAGATGTTAGACAGGACGATAAGACCCAGTACTTC. Its translation is CSARDVRQDDKTQYF.

The genes are TRBV15 and TRBJ2-1; D is ambiguous. The CDR3 has 12 amino acids. V lost 1 base and J lost 10, with 8 bases in between. Germline assignment: CDR1 LNHNV and CDR2 YYDKDF (reference sequence). Written as DNA, the CDR3 is TGTGCCACCAGCAGAGTGGGGTGGGAGCAGTTCTTC. Its protein is CATSRVGWEQFF. The whole variable domain, remainder taken from reference TRBV15 and TRBJ2-1, is DAMVIQNPRYQVTQFGKPVTLSCSQTLNHNVMYWYQQKSSQAPKLLFHYYDKDFNNEADTPDNFQSRRPNTSFCFLDIRSPGLGDTAMYLCATSRVGWEQFFGPGTRLTVL.

This clonotype turned up a few times. The V call is TRBV3-1, the J call TRBJ1-2, with D perhaps TRBD1 (5 bases). Germline loops: CDR1 LGHDT, CDR2 YNNKEL (reference sequence). The CDR3 sequence is 14 residues long. Trimming stripped 8 bases from V and 5 bases from J, with 18 bases between. The CDR3 here is CASGGTNDDYGYTF. CDR3 in DNA: TGTGCCAGCGGGGGGACGAACGATGATTATGGCTACACCTTC.

This clonotype has at least ten counts. The V call is TRBV7-9, the J call TRBJ1-5; possibly TRBD1 for D (5 bases). CDR3 length equals 15 residues. Germline V gives CDR1 SEHNR, CDR2 FQNEAQ (reference sequence). Trimming took off 4 bases at V and 3 bases at J, with 13 bases between the two ends. CDR3 residues: CASSSSGTPNQPQHF. The CDR3 DNA sequence: TGTGCCAGCAGCTCGTCCGGGACGCCCAATCAGCCCCAGCATTTT.